This is a list of T cell receptor beta chains from one sample in a study of blood T cell repertoires in COVID-19. Measured with immunoSEQ multiplex PCR; TCRdb has only the in-frame clones, and not every one. The sample has roughly 100,000 clones, roughly 82% seen once. The sample taken for sequencing was peripheral blood. The origin of the receptors is a man aged 55-75 years with acute or convalescent COVID-19. Both conserved end residues are part of each CDR3. The order of the fields is V gene, J gene, D gene, clone size, CDR3 DNA, CDR3 protein. A D gene is named only where the DNA matches it firmly. Expanded clones are given a class, and other clones once, few, many or no size at all.

TRBV5-1	TRBJ2-1	TRBD2	-	TGCGCCAGCAGCCTCGGGGGGGCCGGAAGTGAGCAGTTCTTC	CASSLGGAGSEQFF
TRBV27	TRBJ1-2	-	-	TGTGCCAGCAGTTTACGGGAGAACTATGGCTACACCTTC	CASSLRENYGYTF
TRBV24-1	TRBJ1-6	TRBD1	-	TGTGCCACCAGTGACGGTACAGGGGAGACCTATAATTCACCCCTCCACTTT	CATSDGTGETYNSPLHF
TRBV29-1	TRBJ2-7	TRBD1	-	TGCAGCGTCAGAGGGGACAGGGGAGCCTACGAGCAGTACTTC	CSVRGDRGAYEQYF
TRBV24-1	TRBJ1-2	TRBD1	-	TGTGCCACCGAAGGACAGGGGGCGCAGGGCTACACCTTC	CATEGQGAQGYTF
TRBV14	TRBJ2-1	-	-	TGTGCCAGCAGCCCAGCCGGGGGATCTTACAATGAGCAGTTCTTC	CASSPAGGSYNEQFF
TRBV6-2/TRBV6-3	TRBJ2-3	TRBD2	-	TGTGCCAGCAGTTACGCCGGGACTAATACGCAGTATTTT	CASSYAGTNTQYF
TRBV7-9	TRBJ1-1	-	-	TGTGCCAGCAGCTTAGGCGGGAACAGCGTTGAAGCTTTCTTT	CASSLGGNSVEAFF
TRBV4-2	TRBJ2-7	TRBD2	-	TGTGCCAGCAGCCTTCAGTCAGGGCGGGAGTACGAGCAGTACTTC	CASSLQSGREYEQYF
TRBV11-3	TRBJ2-4	-	-	TGTGCCAGCAGCTTACAAGGTTTGCGGGCAACCATTCAGTACTTC	CASSLQGLRATIQYF
TRBV11-3	TRBJ1-4	-	-	TGTGCCAGCAGCTTGAGGCAGGGGAGCGAAAAACTGTTTTTT	CASSLRQGSEKLFF
TRBV18	TRBJ1-1	-	-	TGTGCCAGCTCACCACCTCCAGGGCGAGGCACTGAAGCTTTCTTT	CASSPPPGRGTEAFF
TRBV7-8	TRBJ2-1	TRBD1	-	TGTGCCAGCAGCTCCATACAGGGGGCCATCTACAATGAGCAGTTCTTC	CASSSIQGAIYNEQFF
TRBV27	TRBJ1-2	TRBD1	-	TGTGCCAGCAGTTTCCTGGGACAGGGGGAAGGCTACACCTTC	CASSFLGQGEGYTF
TRBV27	TRBJ2-5	TRBD1	-	TGTGCCAGCAGTTCCTTGACAGGGTACCAAGAGACCCAGTACTTC	CASSSLTGYQETQYF
TRBV7-9	TRBJ2-5	-	-	TGTGCCAGCAGCTTCCACAGGGACCAAGAGACCCAGTACTTC	CASSFHRDQETQYF
TRBV5-1	TRBJ1-5	-	few	TGCGCCAGCAGCTTGGGGTGGGGGCTGGATCAGCCCCAGCATTTT	CASSLGWGLDQPQHF
TRBV10-3	TRBJ1-1	-	-	TGTGCCATCAGAGACAGACCGAACACTGAAGCTTTCTTT	CAIRDRPNTEAFF
TRBV7-9	TRBJ1-2	-	once	TGTGCCAGCAGCTTAGAACTGAGCTATGGCTACACCTTC	CASSLELSYGYTF
TRBV10-3	TRBJ1-2	-	few	TGTGCCATCAGTAAAACGGACAGCGTCAGCTATGGCTACACCTTC	CAISKTDSVSYGYTF
TRBV19	TRBJ1-1	-	-	TGTGCCAGTAGTATAGGTGGAGGTAACACTGAAGCTTTCTTT	CASSIGGGNTEAFF
TRBV5-4	TRBJ2-3	TRBD2	once	TGTGCCAGAATCAGGCTAGCGGGAGCAACCACAGATACGCAGTATTTT	CARIRLAGATTDTQYF
TRBV5-1	TRBJ2-5	-	-	TGCGCCAGCAACACAGGCATTCTAACCTACACGACTCAAGAGACCCAGTACTTC	CASNTGILTYTTQETQYF